The 10 T cell receptor beta chains given below trace back to one sample, sequenced in a study of cytomegalovirus exposure and HLA in healthy donors. This PCR relied on a set of 60 Vbeta primers and 13 Jbeta primers. The assay was immunoSEQ multiplex PCR, and TCRdb's table has in-frame clones only and misses some. The sample carries 85,000 to 100,000 clones, under 80% recorded once. Sequenced input: PBMCs. The receptors come from a middle-aged man in good health and CMV-seropositive.

The chain has TRBV4-1 and TRBJ1-1; 7 bases match TRBD1. V lost 0 bases and J lost 1; bases outside the gene matches: 8. Germline V gives CDR1 MGHRA, CDR2 YSYEKL. The CDR3 has 17 residues. The CDR3 coding sequence is TGCGCCAGCAGCCAAGATAAGGCAGGGGGAGCGAACACTGAAGCTTTCTTT. Residues: CASSQDKAGGANTEAFF.

The genes are TRBV5-6 and TRBJ1-2, with no clear D. The CDR3 totals 15 residues. Germline assignment: CDR1 SGHDT and CDR2 YYEEEE. Trimming left V 3 bases short and J 7 bases short, with 19 bases between. CDR3 coding DNA: TGTGCCAGCAGCTCCCTCGGAGGGATTGGGTGTGGCTACACCTTC. It codes for CASSSLGGIGCGYTF.

This chain links TRBV19 with TRBJ2-7; weak D call: TRBD1 (5 bases). Germline-derived CDR1 and CDR2 are LNHDA and SQIVND (reference sequence). Deletions cut 5 bases from V and 6 bases from J, with 14 bases between. The CDR3 runs 13 residues. Here the CDR3 reads CASSGAATGEQYF. The CDR3 DNA is TGTGCCAGTAGTGGGGCGGCAACGGGCGAGCAGTACTTC.

The rearrangement uses TRBV6-1 and TRBJ1-5, with 8 bases aligning to TRBD1. The trim removed 6 bases at V and 3 bases at J, leaving 7 bases unmatched. This CDR3 has 15 residues. The V gene's germline CDR1 is MNHNS and CDR2 SASEGT. The CDR3 coding sequence is TGTGCCAGCAGGACGGGACAGGCCATCAATCAGCCCCAGCATTTT. This codes for CASRTGQAINQPQHF.

Here the CDR3 reads CASSLGPGGGYTF. CDR3 nucleotide sequence: TGTGCCAGCAGTTTAGGTCCGGGAGGTGGCTACACCTTC. The genes are TRBV28 and TRBJ1-2; D ambiguous. V was shortened by 2 bases and J by 7 bases, with 11 bases between the two germline ends. Germline V gene data show CDR1 as MDHEN and CDR2 as SYDVKM. The CDR3 extends over 13 amino acids.

This chain links TRBV7-2 with TRBJ2-7, with TRBD2 as a possible D gene (6 bases). This CDR3 comprises 14 residues. Per the germline V gene, CDR1 is SGHTA and CDR2 is FQGNSA. The V end was cut by 4 bases, the J end by 3 bases, with 13 bases between. CDR3 in DNA: TGTACCAGCAGCTCGTCCGGGAGAAACTACGAGCAGTACTTC. Translation: CTSSSSGRNYEQYF.

The chain has TRBV7-2 and TRBJ2-1, with D maybe TRBD2 (6 bases). Trimming took off 1 base at V and 0 bases at J, with 10 bases between the two ends. This CDR3 spans 16 amino acids. Per germline, CDR1 SGHTA and CDR2 FQGNSA. The CDR3 here is CASSLVGGTSYNEQFF. The CDR3, as DNA: TGTGCCAGCAGCTTAGTAGGCGGGACCTCCTACAATGAGCAGTTCTTC.

The rearrangement uses TRBV28 and TRBJ1-5; D not resolved. The V gene's germline CDR1 is MDHEN and CDR2 SYDVKM. CDR3 size: 14 residues. Trimming pared 5 bases from V and 5 bases from J, leaving 13 bases between. The CDR3 loop is CASSKELGDQPQHF. CDR3 DNA: TGTGCCAGCAGTAAAGAGCTTGGTGATCAGCCCCAGCATTTT.

The J gene is TRBJ1-2, the V gene TRBV2, with unresolved D. Germline V gene sequence: CDR1 SNHLY, CDR2 FYNNEI. The CDR3 totals 13 residues. Trimming removed 10 bases at V and 8 bases at J, with 20 bases between. DNA for the CDR3: TGTGCCACGAAGGGTCTACCGACGGGAGGCTACACCTTC. Encoded protein: CATKGLPTGGYTF.

This clone was picked up a small number of times. The rearrangement links TRBV30 to TRBJ1-2; 8 bases match TRBD1. This CDR3 has 14 residues. Trimming at V came to 2 bases and at J to 4 bases, leaving 6 bases not matched to a gene. The germline CDR1 and CDR2 sequences are GTSNPN and SVGIG (reference sequence). CDR3 region: CAWSLRGRSYGYTF. In nucleotides, the CDR3 is TGTGCCTGGAGTCTCAGGGGGCGCAGCTATGGCTACACCTTC.